A selection of T cell receptor beta chains follows, all from one sample in a study of cytomegalovirus exposure and HLA in healthy donors. Some clones are missing from TCRdb's copy, which holds only in-frame ones; the method was immunoSEQ multiplex PCR. The sample contains 150,000 to 200,000 clones, 70% to 80% of which appear only once. Sequenced input: PBMCs. These receptors were collected from a woman aged 45-59 years in good health and CMV-seronegative. The conserved cysteine and the conserved F or W are not part of the CDR3 here. The size entry is marked missing in some rows and otherwise reads once, few, many or a size class.

j_gene: TRBJ1-1; v_gene: TRBV6-6; abundance: few; len: 12; CDR3aa: ASRSVLMNTEAF
j_gene: TRBJ2-7; v_gene: TRBV1; abundance: .; len: 12; CDR3aa: TSSQDSRGYEQY
j_gene: TRBJ1-1; v_gene: TRBV6-1; abundance: .; len: 10; CDR3aa: ASVGGNTEAF
j_gene: TRBJ1-4; v_gene: TRBV4-2; abundance: .; len: 12; CDR3aa: ASSQTGDGEKLF
j_gene: TRBJ1-1; v_gene: TRBV19; abundance: few; len: 12; CDR3aa: ASTPLGGRTEAF
j_gene: TRBJ1-2; v_gene: TRBV19; abundance: .; len: 11; CDR3aa: ASGMPVELGYT
j_gene: TRBJ1-3; v_gene: TRBV7-2; abundance: .; len: 12; CDR3aa: ASSIQVFGNTIY
j_gene: TRBJ1-1; v_gene: TRBV6-6; abundance: once; len: 14; CDR3aa: ASSYSITGLNTEAF
j_gene: TRBJ2-3; v_gene: TRBV14; abundance: once; len: 14; CDR3aa: ASSQRRGSDTDTQY
j_gene: TRBJ2-2; v_gene: TRBV2; abundance: few; len: 13; CDR3aa: ASRSGTGRTGELF
j_gene: TRBJ2-1; v_gene: TRBV5-6; abundance: once; len: 11; CDR3aa: ASSSPTDNEQF
j_gene: TRBJ2-1; v_gene: TRBV18; abundance: .; len: 12; CDR3aa: ASSPGVSYNEQF
j_gene: TRBJ1-6; v_gene: TRBV27; abundance: few; len: 17; CDR3aa: ASSPNRPRVRSYNSPLH
j_gene: TRBJ1-6; v_gene: TRBV7-8; abundance: .; len: 16; CDR3aa: ASSFRAPGGSYNSPLH
j_gene: TRBJ2-1; v_gene: TRBV5-8; abundance: .; len: 15; CDR3aa: ASSLSGLAGMFDEQF
j_gene: TRBJ2-3; v_gene: TRBV23-1; abundance: .; len: 14; CDR3aa: ASSQSPPGPADTQY
j_gene: TRBJ2-3; v_gene: TRBV5-1; abundance: .; len: 13; CDR3aa: ASSDGTRGTDTQY
j_gene: TRBJ1-5; v_gene: TRBV4-3; abundance: few; len: 13; CDR3aa: ASSQDFGGNQPQH
j_gene: TRBJ1-4; v_gene: TRBV7-9; abundance: .; len: 17; CDR3aa: ASSVWRTGHFATNEKLF
j_gene: TRBJ2-7; v_gene: TRBV13; abundance: .; len: 11; CDR3aa: ASSLDRPYEQY
j_gene: TRBJ2-7; v_gene: TRBV27; abundance: .; len: 12; CDR3aa: ASGKAGGSYEQY
j_gene: TRBJ2-5; v_gene: TRBV11-2; abundance: .; len: 15; CDR3aa: ASSRSPKPRDQETQY
j_gene: TRBJ2-4; v_gene: TRBV12-2; abundance: .; len: 17; CDR3aa: ASRLEAPLAGGPGNIQY
j_gene: TRBJ2-5; v_gene: TRBV29-1; abundance: .; len: 9; CDR3aa: SVRDIETQY
j_gene: TRBJ1-2; v_gene: TRBV7-8; abundance: .; len: 10; CDR3aa: ASTQPNYGYT
j_gene: TRBJ1-5; v_gene: TRBV19; abundance: .; len: 13; CDR3aa: ASKWGQGGNQPQH
j_gene: TRBJ2-5; v_gene: TRBV18; abundance: .; len: 11; CDR3aa: ASSPQGWETQY
j_gene: TRBJ1-2; v_gene: TRBV7-6; abundance: .; len: 11; CDR3aa: ASSLGDSYGYT
j_gene: TRBJ2-1; v_gene: TRBV28; abundance: .; len: 9; CDR3aa: ASSTRVEQF
j_gene: TRBJ1-3; v_gene: TRBV9; abundance: once; len: 14; CDR3aa: ASSVASQASGNTIY
j_gene: TRBJ2-6; v_gene: TRBV18; abundance: .; len: 13; CDR3aa: ASSPRTSGANVLT
j_gene: TRBJ1-4; v_gene: TRBV10-3; abundance: few; len: 14; CDR3aa: AISDWDRGLSEKLF
j_gene: TRBJ1-2; v_gene: TRBV14; abundance: .; len: 11; CDR3aa: ASSQVIHYGYT
j_gene: TRBJ1-2; v_gene: TRBV27; abundance: .; len: 12; CDR3aa: ASSFRGAQNGYT
j_gene: TRBJ2-3; v_gene: TRBV9; abundance: .; len: 12; CDR3aa: ASSASGRSDTQY
j_gene: TRBJ2-5; v_gene: TRBV9; abundance: .; len: 15; CDR3aa: ASSEDLRLAGQETQY
j_gene: TRBJ1-3; v_gene: TRBV7-2; abundance: .; len: 14; CDR3aa: ASSYTRISSGNTIY
j_gene: TRBJ2-7; v_gene: TRBV28; abundance: .; len: 9; CDR3aa: ASSLKEGGY
j_gene: TRBJ1-2; v_gene: TRBV7-8; abundance: .; len: 14; CDR3aa: ASSPTTGGPFYGYT
j_gene: TRBJ1-5; v_gene: TRBV7-2; abundance: .; len: 13; CDR3aa: ASSFGGGGGQPQH
j_gene: TRBJ1-5; v_gene: TRBV4-1; abundance: few; len: 11; CDR3aa: ASSQGGNQPQH
j_gene: TRBJ2-2; v_gene: TRBV6-5; abundance: .; len: 13; CDR3aa: ASRTDRMNTGELF
j_gene: TRBJ2-2; v_gene: TRBV25-1; abundance: .; len: 15; CDR3aa: ASQIGQGVPNTGELF
j_gene: TRBJ2-6; v_gene: TRBV2; abundance: .; len: 17; CDR3aa: ASREKMQGRLSGANVLT
j_gene: TRBJ2-3; v_gene: TRBV10-3; abundance: .; len: 10; CDR3aa: ATSVGTDTQY
j_gene: TRBJ2-3; v_gene: TRBV9; abundance: .; len: 13; CDR3aa: ASSVAGASTDTQY
j_gene: TRBJ1-5; v_gene: TRBV10-3; abundance: few; len: 12; CDR3aa: AISEGLSNQPQH
j_gene: TRBJ2-1; v_gene: TRBV5-1; abundance: .; len: 16; CDR3aa: ASSLGLAGETSYNEQF
j_gene: TRBJ1-1; v_gene: TRBV19; abundance: .; len: 13; CDR3aa: ASSSRTGGNTEAF
j_gene: TRBJ1-5; v_gene: TRBV7-9; abundance: .; len: 12; CDR3aa: SSGRGGSNQPQH
j_gene: TRBJ2-3; v_gene: TRBV5-6; abundance: few; len: 14; CDR3aa: ASSLGWTGGTDTQY
j_gene: TRBJ1-1; v_gene: TRBV30; abundance: few; len: 12; CDR3aa: AWNPAGPNTEAF